This paragraph covers one TCR beta chain sequence. This may arise from a read error, as a much more abundant clone is one base away. This entry belongs to a study of T cells in Graves' hyperthyroidism and ophthalmopathy. This CDR3 comprises 16 residues. Germline V lookup: CDR1 KGHSH, CDR2 LQKENI. Amplified regions were TCR beta CDR3 sequences from RNA transcripts. Using the HTBI primer set, a first-round RT-PCR was run on the TCR CDR3. TCRdb reanalysed the multiplex PCR reads using MiXCR and keeps one entry per CDR3 protein. The sample contains 490,000 or so distinct CDR3 sequences, 20% of which appear only once.

The chain has TRBV18 and TRBJ2-1; TRBD2 matches at 7 bases. This TCR came from a man aged 40-55 years with Graves' ophthalmopathy. Source material: blood. CDR3 in amino acids: CTSSPLADGTYNEQFF. The CDR3 DNA reads as TGTACCAGCTCACCTCTAGCGGATGGGACCTACAATGAGCAGTTCTTC.